This T cell receptor (beta chain) was recovered during a study of Graves' ophthalmopathy and Graves' hyperthyroidism. This clonotype was counted between two and nine times. The CDR3 extends over 15 amino acids. With 6 bases clipped from V and 0 bases from J, the junction kept 7 bases outside the gene matches. The germline V gene encodes CDR1 SQVTM and CDR2 ANQGSEA. The sequenced template was RNA, covering the TCR beta CDR3 region. The first round was an RT-PCR with HTBI primers, and the second round was a multiplex PCR. Using its own MiXCR run on the multiplex PCR reads, TCRdb lists one record per CDR3 protein. This sample yields hundreds of thousands of distinct CDR3 sequences, of which more than 20% are seen a single time; around 3.1% belongs to the top ten.

V and J are TRBV29-1 and TRBJ2-2; 7 nucleotides align to TRBD2. The sequenced sample was peripheral blood. The source is a woman aged 18-29 years with stable Graves' hyperthyroidism. The CDR3 nucleotides read TGCAGCGTCGCCTGGGACTACCCGAACACCGGGGAGCTGTTTTTT. Translating gives CSVAWDYPNTGELFF.